The sequence of this T cell receptor (beta chain) was determined in a study of cytomegalovirus exposure and HLA in healthy donors. Across the whole study: The study placed 80% to 85% of its 350 to 400 genotyped donors in the Caucasian-associated ancestry cluster.

Germline CDR1 LNHDA, CDR2 SQIVND (reference sequence). V dropped 7 bases and J dropped 6; count of bases not matched to a gene: 10. The CDR3 is 15 residues long. The study's findings and limits: Reportedly, HLA-A and HLA-B alleles of most subjects were accurately predicted from TCR beta. In a later analysis, TCR association rates varied by HLA locus: DRB1 most, HLA-C fewest.

13 Jbeta primers and 60 Vbeta primers were used for the PCR. Original data processing: Later, some 79 million unique TCR beta chains were counted in an analysis, and approximately 10 million of them were shared. Sequenced by immunoSEQ multiplex PCR; TCRdb stores in-frame clones only, minus some. Clone size and V and J calls were adopted from that table, with D and trimming inferred from the DNA. This table has some 160,000 clones, 80% to 85% appearing once. For this clone: Its matching antigen is unknown.

This chain connects TRBV19 to TRBJ1-5; 9 nucleotides align to TRBD1. The sequenced sample was PBMCs. This receptor was obtained from a male donor in good health and CMV-seronegative. CDR3 DNA: TGTGCCAGTAACTACGGGACAGGGAATAGTCAGCCCCAGCATTTT. This sequence encodes CASNYGTGNSQPQHF.